A selection of T cell receptor beta chains follows, all from one sample in a study of shared clonotypes between healthy human individuals. Assay used: immunoSEQ multiplex PCR; TCRdb lists only in-frame clones, some missing. Of about 1 million clones listed, about 80% are singletons. Sequenced input: memory CD4+ T cells sorted from blood. These receptors all stem from a man between 18 and 35 years old in good health. Both conserved end residues are part of each CDR3. A D gene is named only where the DNA matches it firmly. Clone size is given for some rows only: seen once, a few or many times, or a class if the clone is expanded.

TRBJ2-4 | TRBV6-5 | - | - | CASSPLRGNLNIQYF | TGTGCCAGCAGTCCTCTCCGGGGGAACCTTAACATTCAGTACTTC
TRBJ1-1 | TRBV6-5 | - | - | CASRVQGSAEAFF | TGTGCCAGCAGGGTACAGGGTAGTGCTGAAGCTTTCTTT
TRBJ1-1 | TRBV10-3 | - | - | CAISESSRSNTEAFF | TGTGCCATCAGTGAGTCCTCCAGATCGAACACTGAAGCTTTCTTT
TRBJ2-3 | TRBV10-3 | - | - | CAISESTGTDTQYF | TGTGCCATCAGTGAGTCGACCGGAACAGATACGCAGTATTTT
TRBJ2-7 | TRBV7-2 | - | - | CASSSDSPRSPYEQYF | TGTGCCAGCAGCTCGGACAGCCCGAGGTCCCCCTACGAGCAGTACTTC
TRBJ2-1 | TRBV9 | - | - | CASSVGGGNEQFF | TGTGCCAGCAGCGTAGGGGGAGGCAATGAGCAGTTCTTC
TRBJ2-7 | TRBV7-9 | - | TRBD2 | CASSLTLAGEGEQYF | TGTGCCAGCAGCTTAACCCTAGCGGGAGAGGGGGAGCAGTACTTC
TRBJ2-2 | TRBV18 | - | - | CASSASGPNTGELFF | TGTGCCAGCTCAGCCTCGGGACCTAACACCGGGGAGCTGTTTTTT
TRBJ2-6 | TRBV6-6 | - | - | CASSHSYSGANVLTF | TGTGCCAGCAGTCATTCGTACTCTGGGGCCAACGTCCTGACTTTC
TRBJ2-6 | TRBV6-6 | few | - | CASIPDSSGANVLTF | TGTGCCAGCATTCCGGACAGCTCTGGGGCCAACGTCCTGACTTTC
TRBJ2-4 | TRBV4-2 | - | - | CASSQDGGLSAKNIQYF | TGTGCCAGCAGCCAAGATGGCGGGTTGTCAGCCAAAAACATTCAGTACTTC
TRBJ1-1 | TRBV5-4 | - | - | CASSLAGVGATEAFF | TGTGCCAGCAGCTTGGCCGGGGTAGGGGCCACTGAAGCTTTCTTT
TRBJ2-3 | TRBV5-1 | - | - | CASKPSSPDTQYF | TGCGCCAGCAAACCTTCTAGCCCAGATACGCAGTATTTT
TRBJ1-3 | TRBV18 | - | - | CASSPSSGGNTIYF | TGTGCCAGCTCACCCTCCTCCGGGGGAAACACCATATATTTT
TRBJ2-3 | TRBV4-1 | - | TRBD2 | CASSQATSGRTDTQYF | TGCGCCAGCAGTCAAGCCACTAGCGGGAGAACAGATACGCAGTATTTT
TRBJ2-5 | TRBV4-2 | once | TRBD2 | CASSQDPRPGGRETQYF | TGTGCCAGCAGCCAAGACCCCAGACCGGGGGGGCGGGAGACCCAGTACTTC
TRBJ1-5 | TRBV2 | many | - | CASSEAGGAGKPQHF | TGTGCCAGCAGTGAAGCTGGGGGGGCTGGGAAGCCCCAGCATTTT
TRBJ1-2 | TRBV11-2 | - | - | CASSLNPQVSDYGYTF | TGTGCCAGCAGCTTAAATCCCCAGGTATCTGACTATGGCTACACCTTC
TRBJ2-5 | TRBV30 | - | TRBD2 | CAWSVGLSPERTQYF | TGTGCCTGGAGTGTGGGACTATCGCCCGAACGGACCCAGTACTTC
TRBJ2-7 | TRBV7-2 | - | TRBD2 | CASSLLGTSGRFSYEQYF | TGTGCCAGCAGCTTACTAGGGACTAGCGGCCGATTCTCCTACGAGCAGTACTTC
TRBJ1-5 | TRBV6-6 | - | TRBD1 | CASSGQGVQPQHF | TGTGCCAGCAGTGGACAGGGGGTCCAGCCCCAGCATTTT
TRBJ2-3 | TRBV5-1 | - | TRBD2 | CASSPLAGEDTQYF | TGCGCCAGCAGCCCCCTAGCGGGGGAAGATACGCAGTATTTT
TRBJ1-6 | TRBV27 | - | - | CASKRGSSYNSPLHF | TGTGCCTCTAAGAGGGGGAGCTCCTATAATTCACCCCTCCACTTT
TRBJ1-1 | TRBV14 | - | - | CASSSGDETEAFF | TGTGCCAGCAGTTCAGGAGATGAGACTGAAGCTTTCTTT
TRBJ2-7 | TRBV29-1 | - | - | CSALGGEGFYEQYF | TGCAGCGCCCTGGGAGGCGAGGGGTTCTACGAGCAGTACTTC
TRBJ2-7 | TRBV15 | - | - | CATSSHYEQYF | TGTGCCACCAGCTCACACTACGAGCAGTACTTC
TRBJ1-4 | TRBV6-1 | - | - | CASSEMGHGGEKLFF | TGTGCCAGCAGTGAAATGGGACACGGTGGAGAAAAACTGTTTTTT
TRBJ2-2 | TRBV19 | - | - | CASSIGVTGELFF | TGTGCCAGTAGTATAGGGGTTACCGGGGAGCTGTTTTTT
TRBJ2-3 | TRBV11-2 | - | - | CASSLYSGVGPDTQYF | TGTGCCAGCAGCTTATACTCGGGAGTGGGGCCAGATACGCAGTATTTT
TRBJ2-2 | TRBV18 | - | - | CASSPRAQVSLAGELFF | TGTGCCAGCTCACCAAGGGCACAGGTCTCCCTCGCCGGGGAGCTGTTTTTT
TRBJ2-5 | TRBV19 | few | TRBD2 | CATQTSGRSQETQYF | TGTGCCACCCAGACTAGCGGGAGAAGTCAAGAGACCCAGTACTTC
TRBJ2-1 | TRBV5-6 | - | - | CASSFRNEQFF | TGTGCCAGCAGCTTTAGGAATGAGCAGTTCTTC
TRBJ2-5 | TRBV4-1 | - | - | CASSLPSQETQYF | TGCGCCAGCAGCCTCCCCTCCCAAGAGACCCAGTACTTC
TRBJ1-3 | TRBV28 | - | - | CASSGVNTIYF | TGTGCCAGCAGTGGCGTTAACACCATATATTTT
TRBJ2-7 | TRBV7-2 | many | TRBD2 | CASSFRTSGSGEQYF | TGTGCCAGCAGCTTCCGGACTAGCGGGAGCGGCGAGCAGTACTTC
TRBJ2-1 | TRBV18 | - | TRBD2 | CASSTTSGRAVSYNEQFF | TGTGCCAGCTCGACGACTAGCGGGAGGGCCGTCTCCTACAATGAGCAGTTCTTC
TRBJ2-7 | TRBV11-3 | - | TRBD1 | CASSTGTGGSEQYF | TGTGCCAGCAGCACCGGGACAGGGGGCTCCGAGCAGTACTTC
TRBJ1-6 | TRBV6-5 | - | - | CASSYSGGHNSPLHF | TGTGCCAGCAGTTACTCGGGGGGGCATAATTCACCCCTCCACTTT
TRBJ2-3 | TRBV11-3 | - | TRBD2 | CASSLSGSGGSTDTQYF | TGTGCCAGCAGCTTAAGTGGCAGCGGGGGGAGCACAGATACGCAGTATTTT
TRBJ2-7 | TRBV18 | - | TRBD1 | CASSSGTGYEQYF | TGTGCCAGCTCTTCAGGGACAGGTTACGAGCAGTACTTC
TRBJ1-5 | TRBV12-5 | - | - | CASGLVDQPQHF | TGTGCTAGTGGTTTGGTAGATCAGCCCCAGCATTTT
TRBJ2-5 | TRBV19 | - | - | CASSIKAGQTQYF | TGTGCCAGTAGTATTAAGGCGGGCCAGACCCAGTACTTC
TRBJ2-5 | TRBV19 | - | TRBD2 | CASSTTSGHSETQYF | TGTGCCAGTAGTACGACTAGCGGCCATAGCGAGACCCAGTACTTC
TRBJ2-2 | TRBV18 | - | - | CASSEQNTGELFF | TGTGCCAGCTCAGAACAGAACACCGGGGAGCTGTTTTTT